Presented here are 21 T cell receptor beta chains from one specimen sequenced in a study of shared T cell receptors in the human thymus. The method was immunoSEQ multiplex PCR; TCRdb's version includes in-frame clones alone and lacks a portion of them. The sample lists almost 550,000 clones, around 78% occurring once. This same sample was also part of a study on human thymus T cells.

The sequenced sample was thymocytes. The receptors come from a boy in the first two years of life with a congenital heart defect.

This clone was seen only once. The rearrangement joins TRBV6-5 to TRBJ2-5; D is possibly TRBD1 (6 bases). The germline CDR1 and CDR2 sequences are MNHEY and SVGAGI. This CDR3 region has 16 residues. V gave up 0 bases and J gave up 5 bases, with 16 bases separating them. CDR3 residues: CASSYSIPGERETQYF. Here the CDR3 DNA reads TGTGCCAGCAGTTACTCGATTCCAGGGGAGAGGGAGACCCAGTACTTC.

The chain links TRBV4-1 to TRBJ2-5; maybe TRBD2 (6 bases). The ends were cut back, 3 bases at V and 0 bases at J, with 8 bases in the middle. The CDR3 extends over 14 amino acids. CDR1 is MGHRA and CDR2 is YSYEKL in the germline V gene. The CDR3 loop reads CASSHERDQETQYF. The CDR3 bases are TGCGCCAGCAGCCATGAGCGGGACCAAGAGACCCAGTACTTC.

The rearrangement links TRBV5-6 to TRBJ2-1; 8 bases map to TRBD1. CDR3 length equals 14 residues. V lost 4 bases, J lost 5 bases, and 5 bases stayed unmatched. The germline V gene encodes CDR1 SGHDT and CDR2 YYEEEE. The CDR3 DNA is TGTGCCAGCAGCAACCGGACAGGGCACAATGAGCAGTTCTTC. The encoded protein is CASSNRTGHNEQFF.

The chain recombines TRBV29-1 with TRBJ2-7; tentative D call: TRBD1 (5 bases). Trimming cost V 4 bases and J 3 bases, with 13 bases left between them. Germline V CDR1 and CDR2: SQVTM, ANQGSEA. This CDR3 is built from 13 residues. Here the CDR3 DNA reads TGCAGCGTTGCCCGGACACGAGACTACGAGCAGTACTTC. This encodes CSVARTRDYEQYF.

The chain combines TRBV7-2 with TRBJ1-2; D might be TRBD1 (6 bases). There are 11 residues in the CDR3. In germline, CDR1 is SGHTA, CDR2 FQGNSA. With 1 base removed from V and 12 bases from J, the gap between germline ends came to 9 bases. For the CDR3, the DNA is TGTGCCAGCAGCTTAGGGACAGTTCACACCTTC. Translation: CASSLGTVHTF.

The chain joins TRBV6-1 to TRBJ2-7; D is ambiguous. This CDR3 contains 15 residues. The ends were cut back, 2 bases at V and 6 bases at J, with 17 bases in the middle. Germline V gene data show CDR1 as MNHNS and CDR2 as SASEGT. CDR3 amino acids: CASSEMWQEGCEQYF. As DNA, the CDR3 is TGTGCCAGCAGTGAAATGTGGCAGGAAGGTTGCGAGCAGTACTTC.

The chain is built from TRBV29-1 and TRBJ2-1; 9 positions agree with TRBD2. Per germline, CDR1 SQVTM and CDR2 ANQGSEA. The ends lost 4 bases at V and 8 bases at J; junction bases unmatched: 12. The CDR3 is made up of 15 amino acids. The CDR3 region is CSVVGFSGSGYEQFF. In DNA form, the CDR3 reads TGCAGCGTTGTCGGCTTTAGCGGGAGTGGTTATGAGCAGTTCTTC.

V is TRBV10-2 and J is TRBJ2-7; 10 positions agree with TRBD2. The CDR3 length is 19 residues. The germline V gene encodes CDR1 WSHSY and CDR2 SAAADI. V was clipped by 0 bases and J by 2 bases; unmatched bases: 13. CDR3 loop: CASSESTLALLAGPYEQYF. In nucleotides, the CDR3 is TGCGCCAGCAGTGAGTCGACCCTCGCCTTACTAGCGGGGCCCTACGAGCAGTACTTC.

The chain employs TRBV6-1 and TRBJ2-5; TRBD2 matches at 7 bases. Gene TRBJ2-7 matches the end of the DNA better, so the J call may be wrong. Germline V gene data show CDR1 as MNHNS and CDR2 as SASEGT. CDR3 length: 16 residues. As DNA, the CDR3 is TGTGCCAGCAGTGATGGGGGGGTCCAGGTGTCCTACGAGCAGTACTTC. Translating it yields CASSDGGVQVSYEQYF.

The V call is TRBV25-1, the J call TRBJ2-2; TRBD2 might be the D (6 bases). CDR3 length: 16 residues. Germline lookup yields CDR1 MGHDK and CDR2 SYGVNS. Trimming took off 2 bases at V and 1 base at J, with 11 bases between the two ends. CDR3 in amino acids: CASSETWGGNTGELFF. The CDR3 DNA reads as TGTGCCAGCAGTGAAACGTGGGGAGGGAACACCGGGGAGCTGTTTTTT. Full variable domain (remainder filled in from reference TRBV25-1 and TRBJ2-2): EADIYQTPRYLVIGTGKKITLECSQTMGHDKMYWYQQDPGMELHLIHYSYGVNSTEKGDLSSESTVSRIRTEHFPLTLESARPSHTSQYLCASSETWGGNTGELFFGEGSRLTVL.

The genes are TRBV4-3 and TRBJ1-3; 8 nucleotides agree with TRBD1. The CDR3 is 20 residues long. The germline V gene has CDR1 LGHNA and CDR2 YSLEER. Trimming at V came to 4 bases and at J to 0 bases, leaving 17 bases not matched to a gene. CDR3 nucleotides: TGCGCCAGCAGCCCTCCTCTCCCCGGACAGGGCGGGAGCTCTGGAAACACCATATATTTT. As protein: CASSPPLPGQGGSSGNTIYF.

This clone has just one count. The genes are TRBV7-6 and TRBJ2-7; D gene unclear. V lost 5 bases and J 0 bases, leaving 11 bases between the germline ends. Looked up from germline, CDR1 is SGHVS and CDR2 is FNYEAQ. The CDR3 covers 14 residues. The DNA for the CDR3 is TGTGCCAGCAGCCGACGACACGGCTCCTACGAGCAGTACTTC. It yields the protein CASSRRHGSYEQYF.

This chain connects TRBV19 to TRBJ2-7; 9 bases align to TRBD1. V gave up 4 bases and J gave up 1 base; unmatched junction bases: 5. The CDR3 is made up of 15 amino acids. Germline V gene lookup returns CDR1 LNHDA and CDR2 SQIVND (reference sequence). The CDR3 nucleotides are TGTGCCAGTAGTAGCCACGGGACAGGGTCCTACGAGCAGTACTTC. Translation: CASSSHGTGSYEQYF. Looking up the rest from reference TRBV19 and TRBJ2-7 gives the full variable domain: DGGITQSPKYLFRKEGQNVTLSCEQNLNHDAMYWYRQDPGQGLRLIYYSQIVNDFQKGDIAEGYSVSREKKESFPLTVTSAQKNPTAFYLCASSSHGTGSYEQYFGPGTRLTVT.

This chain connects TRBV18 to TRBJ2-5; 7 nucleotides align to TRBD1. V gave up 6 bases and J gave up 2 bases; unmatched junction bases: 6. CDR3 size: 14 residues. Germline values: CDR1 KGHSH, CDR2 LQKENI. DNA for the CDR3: TGTGCCAGCTCGCAAAGACAGGGTCAAGAGACCCAGTACTTC. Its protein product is CASSQRQGQETQYF.

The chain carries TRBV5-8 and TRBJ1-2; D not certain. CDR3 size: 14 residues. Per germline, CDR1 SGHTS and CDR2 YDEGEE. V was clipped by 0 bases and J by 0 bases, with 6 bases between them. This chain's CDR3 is CASSLAETNYGYTF. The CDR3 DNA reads TGTGCCAGCAGCTTGGCCGAGACTAACTATGGCTACACCTTC.

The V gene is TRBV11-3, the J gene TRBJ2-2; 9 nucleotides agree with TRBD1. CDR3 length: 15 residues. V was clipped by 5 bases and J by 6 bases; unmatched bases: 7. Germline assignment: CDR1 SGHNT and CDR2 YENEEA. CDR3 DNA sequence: TGTGCCAGCAGCCCTGGGACAGGGTGGGCCGGGGAGCTGTTTTTT. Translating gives CASSPGTGWAGELFF.

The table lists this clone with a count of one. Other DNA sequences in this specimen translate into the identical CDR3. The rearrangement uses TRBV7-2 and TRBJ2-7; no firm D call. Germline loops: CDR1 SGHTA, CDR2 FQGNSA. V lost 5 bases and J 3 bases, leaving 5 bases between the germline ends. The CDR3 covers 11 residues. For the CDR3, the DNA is TGTGCCAGCAGCGAGAGCTACGAGCAGTACTTC. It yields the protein CASSESYEQYF.

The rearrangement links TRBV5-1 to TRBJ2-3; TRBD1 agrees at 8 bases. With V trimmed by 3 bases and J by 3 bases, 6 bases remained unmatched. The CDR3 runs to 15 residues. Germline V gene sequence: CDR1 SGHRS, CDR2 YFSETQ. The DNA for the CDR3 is TGCGCCAGCAGCTCCGACAGGGGAGGAACAGATACGCAGTATTTT. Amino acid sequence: CASSSDRGGTDTQYF.

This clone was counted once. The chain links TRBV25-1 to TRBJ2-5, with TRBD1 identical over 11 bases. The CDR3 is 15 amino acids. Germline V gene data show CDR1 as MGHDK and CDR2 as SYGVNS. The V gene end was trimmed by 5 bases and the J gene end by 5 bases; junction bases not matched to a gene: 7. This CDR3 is CASSQGQGVRETQYF. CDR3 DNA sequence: TGTGCCAGCAGTCAGGGACAGGGGGTGCGGGAGACCCAGTACTTC.

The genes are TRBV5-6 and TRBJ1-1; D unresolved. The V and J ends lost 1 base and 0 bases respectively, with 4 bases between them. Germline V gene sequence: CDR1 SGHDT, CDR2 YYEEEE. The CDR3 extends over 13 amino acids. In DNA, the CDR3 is TGTGCCAGCAGCTTGTCGGTGAACACTGAAGCTTTCTTT. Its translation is CASSLSVNTEAFF.

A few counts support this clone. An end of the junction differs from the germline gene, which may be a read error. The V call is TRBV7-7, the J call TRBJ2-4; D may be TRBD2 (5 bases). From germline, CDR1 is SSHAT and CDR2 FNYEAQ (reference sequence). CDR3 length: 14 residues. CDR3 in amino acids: CASSQTGSKNIQYF. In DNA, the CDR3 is TGTGCTAGCAGCCAGACGGGAAGCAAAAACATTCAGTACTTC.